One and the same sample provided the 14 T cell receptor beta chains below, sequenced in a study of blood T cell repertoires in COVID-19. The repertoire was sequenced with immunoSEQ multiplex PCR; TCRdb's copy has only in-frame clones and lacks some. The sample shows more than 150,000 clones, roughly 80% of them seen only once. The sample was peripheral blood. These receptors were collected from a woman of 80 years or more with COVID-19, enrolled during active disease.

V gene TRBV29-1 combines with J gene TRBJ1-2; the D is unclear. V lost 5 bases and J lost 3, with 7 bases in between. Germline V gene lookup returns CDR1 SQVTM and CDR2 ANQGSEA. The CDR3 is 11 amino acids. This CDR3 reads CSVPSYYGYTF. CDR3 nucleotides: TGCAGCGTTCCGTCGTACTATGGCTACACCTTC.

The chain uses TRBV7-9 and TRBJ2-2; 10 nucleotides line up with TRBD2. From germline, CDR1 is SEHNR and CDR2 FQNEAQ (reference sequence). The CDR3 runs 17 residues. V lost 5 bases to trimming and J lost 5 bases; unmatched junction nucleotides: 11. The CDR3 reads CASSPTSGRARTGELFF. The CDR3 region has the DNA TGTGCCAGCAGCCCGACAAGCGGGAGGGCCCGAACCGGGGAGCTGTTTTTT. Drawing the rest from reference TRBV7-9 and TRBJ2-2, the complete variable domain is DTGVSQNPRHKITKRGQNVTFRCDPISEHNRLYWYRQTLGQGPEFLTYFQNEAQLEKSRLLSDRFSAERPKGSFSTLEIQRTEQGDSAMYLCASSPTSGRARTGELFFGEGSRLTVL.

The rearrangement links TRBV11-1 to TRBJ1-1; no definite D call. Deletions cut 5 bases from V and 5 bases from J, with 18 bases between. CDR1 SGHAT and CDR2 FQDESV come from the germline V gene (reference sequence). The CDR3 contains 15 residues. The CDR3 coding sequence is TGTGCCAGCAGCCGGAGTCGGCCCCCGGGGACTGAAGCTTTCTTT. It is translated as CASSRSRPPGTEAFF.

This chain uses TRBV3-1 (or the pseudogene TRBV3-2) with TRBJ2-7; D unclear. CDR1 and CDR2 from the germline V gene are LGHDT and YNNKEL (reference sequence). V was trimmed by 4 bases and J by 2 bases, leaving 12 bases between them. There are 14 residues in the CDR3. The CDR3 region is CASSPRLEPYEQYF. CDR3 bases: TGTGCCAGCAGCCCCCGACTGGAACCCTACGAGCAGTACTTC.

The chain recombines TRBV27 with TRBJ2-1; no clear D. The V gene's germline CDR1 is MNHEY and CDR2 SMNVEV (reference sequence). Trimming shortened V by 10 bases and J by 4 bases, and 14 bases separated the two germline ends. The CDR3 runs to 13 residues. The DNA of the CDR3 is TGTGCCACCGGCGTGACCGGGTACAATGAGCAGTTCTTC. It yields the protein CATGVTGYNEQFF.

The chain recombines TRBV2 with TRBJ2-7; D is perhaps TRBD1 (6 bases). V was trimmed by 3 bases and J by 3 bases, leaving 12 bases between them. The length of the CDR3 is 14 residues. Germline V gives CDR1 SNHLY, CDR2 FYNNEI. The CDR3 DNA reads TGTGCCAGCAGTGAGAGCATAGGGGGCTACGAGCAGTACTTC. Its translation: CASSESIGGYEQYF.

This chain links TRBV4-1 with TRBJ1-1, with D hard to call. CDR3 size: 13 residues. The V gene lost 4 bases and the J gene lost 2 bases, with 8 bases spanning the gap. The V gene's germline CDR1 is MGHRA and CDR2 YSYEKL. This chain's CDR3 is CASSRPFNTEAFF. The CDR3 DNA reads as TGCGCCAGCAGCCGGCCGTTCAACACTGAAGCTTTCTTT.

The genes are TRBV7-9 and TRBJ2-6; D uncertain. V lost 5 bases, J lost 0 bases, and 5 bases lay in between. CDR3 length: 14 residues. Germline values: CDR1 SEHNR, CDR2 FQNEAQ (reference sequence). CDR3: CASSHPSGANVLTF. The DNA of the CDR3 is TGTGCCAGCAGCCATCCCTCTGGGGCCAACGTCCTGACTTTC.

The rearrangement uses TRBV5-6 and TRBJ1-2; a weak D match, TRBD1 (6 bases). The CDR3 sequence is 14 residues long. Per germline, CDR1 SGHDT and CDR2 YYEEEE. V was cut by 4 bases and J by 4 bases, with 14 bases left in between. CDR3 bases: TGTGCCAGCAGCATTGCAGGGGCGCCCTATGGCTACACCTTC. The encoded protein is CASSIAGAPYGYTF. The full variable domain, rest sourced from reference TRBV5-6 and TRBJ1-2, is DAGVTQSPTHLIKTRGQQVTLRCSPKSGHDTVSWYQQALGQGPQFIFQYYEEEERQRGNFPDRFSGHQFPNYSSELNVNALLLGDSALYLCASSIAGAPYGYTFGSGTRLTVV.

This clone was observed a single time. The junction shows a germline mismatch at one end, possibly a read error. This chain uses TRBV2 with TRBJ1-2, with 8 bases lining up with TRBD1. The CDR3 is 15 amino acids. From germline, CDR1 is SNHLY and CDR2 FYNNEI. The CDR3 DNA reads TGTGCCAGCAGGGAAGGACAGGGAGGCGGCTATGGCTACACCTTC. Its protein is CASREGQGGGYGYTF.

V and J are TRBV6-6 and TRBJ1-2, with TRBD1 as a possible D gene (6 bases). V was clipped by 5 bases and J by 0 bases, with 13 bases between them. Germline V gene lookup returns CDR1 MNHNY and CDR2 SVGAGI (reference sequence). CDR3 length: 15 residues. CDR3 nucleotide sequence: TGTGCCAGCAGTCTTCGGACAGAAGCTAACTATGGCTACACCTTC. Translating it yields CASSLRTEANYGYTF.

This chain connects TRBV11-2 to TRBJ2-2; 7 bases are a match to TRBD1. CDR1 SGHAT and CDR2 FQNNGV come from the germline V gene. This CDR3 spans 15 amino acids. After removal of 3 bases from V and 4 bases from J, the junction contained 5 bases not matched to a gene. As DNA, the CDR3 is TGTGCCAGCAGCTTTGACAGGGTGGGCACCGGGGAGCTGTTTTTT. Amino acids: CASSFDRVGTGELFF.

In its sample, this clone was seen a few times. The V gene is TRBV6-4, the J gene TRBJ1-6; D unclear. Germline V gene sequence: CDR1 MRHNA, CDR2 SNTAGT. This CDR3 region has 13 residues. With 0 bases removed from V and 9 bases from J, the gap between germline ends came to 6 bases. CDR3 in DNA: TGTGCCAGCAGTGACTCCCTAACTTCACCCCTCCACTTT. This encodes CASSDSLTSPLHF.

The V call is TRBV10-3, the J call TRBJ1-1, with unresolved D. Germline assignment: CDR1 ENHRY and CDR2 SYGVKD. With 6 bases removed from V and 0 bases from J, the gap between germline ends came to 11 bases. This CDR3 has 14 residues. The CDR3 DNA reads as TGTGCCATCAGGGCGGCACTCATGAACACTGAAGCTTTCTTT. Translated: CAIRAALMNTEAFF.